This T cell receptor beta chain was captured in a study of blood T cell repertoires in COVID-19. Study-wide background: COVID-19 samples collected from the United States, Italy and Spain covered acute and convalescent phases. In each case, the material was cDNA or gDNA derived from T cells, B-cell-depleted T cells, or PBMCs.

Per the original methods: Amplified reference gene primers provided the basis for estimating nucleated cell counts. Here immunoSEQ multiplex PCR was the method, and the copy in TCRdb shows in-frame clones only, minus some. V, J and clone size reflect that table, while D and trimming were determined from the DNA. The table lists approximately 170,000 clones, around 85% of them singletons, with over 7% in the top ten. The germline CDR1 and CDR2 sequences are LGHNA and YNFKEQ. V gave up 4 bases and J gave up 5 bases; unmatched junction bases: 9. This CDR3 is 15 amino acids long. Source material: peripheral blood. This receptor was identified in a man aged 45 to 65 with active or convalescent COVID-19. This rearrangement joins TRBV4-2 to TRBJ2-3; 7 nucleotides align to TRBD2. The CDR3 sequence is CASSLHFGEGDTQYF. In DNA, the CDR3 is TGTGCCAGCAGCCTACATTTCGGGGAGGGAGATACGCAGTATTTT.